This T cell receptor (beta chain) was sequenced for a study of CD8 T cells in ankylosing spondylitis. The V gene's germline CDR1 is SEHNR and CDR2 FQNEAQ (reference sequence). V lost 6 bases, J lost 7 bases, and 11 bases stayed unmatched. The CDR3 extends over 16 amino acids. With regard to this clonotype: The antigen is undetermined.

The TCR beta libraries were generated through quantitative 5'-RACE incorporating molecular barcodes. TCRdb processed the 5' RACE reads anew with MiXCR; each CDR3 protein has one entry. The repertoire holds over 200,000 distinct CDR3 sequences, with approximately 20% as singletons. Points from the study as a whole: What appeared characteristic of ankylosing spondylitis blood was a TCR beta motif of under 10 highly homologous variants.

The sequenced sample was blood, either unsorted or a sorted T cell fraction (not recorded which). The chain joins TRBV7-9 to TRBJ2-1, with TRBD1 matching over 11 bases. This receptor was identified in a male donor with ankylosing spondylitis. The DNA of the CDR3 is TGTGCCAGCAGGGATGGACAGGGGGCAGTAGCAAATGAGCAGTTCTTC. As protein: CASRDGQGAVANEQFF.